Ten or more counts support the clone carrying this T cell receptor beta chain. For sequencing, patients were chosen who had shown expansion of CD8+CD57+ cells by flow cytometry. Sampling of blood occurred while the patients had still received no therapy. The data are from a study of CD8+CD57+ T cells in acquired aplastic anemia. This CDR3 comprises 15 residues. Trimming cost V 5 bases and J 2 bases; bases outside gene matches: 3. TCR beta VDJ and CDR3 were profiled, and genomic DNA was the template. From the reads, TCRdb called clonotypes with MiXCR, one entry per CDR3 protein. The table records 150,000 to 200,000 distinct CDR3 sequences, about half of them present only once.

The sequence derives from a human donor with aplastic anemia. The chain employs TRBV12-3 or TRBV12-4 and TRBJ2-7, with 13 bases lining up with TRBD2. Sample: sorted CD4+, CD8+, or CD8+CD57+ T cells (not recorded which) from PBMCs. CDR3: CASSSGTSGTYEQYF. The DNA of the CDR3 is TGTGCCAGCAGTAGCGGGACTAGCGGGACCTACGAGCAGTACTTC.